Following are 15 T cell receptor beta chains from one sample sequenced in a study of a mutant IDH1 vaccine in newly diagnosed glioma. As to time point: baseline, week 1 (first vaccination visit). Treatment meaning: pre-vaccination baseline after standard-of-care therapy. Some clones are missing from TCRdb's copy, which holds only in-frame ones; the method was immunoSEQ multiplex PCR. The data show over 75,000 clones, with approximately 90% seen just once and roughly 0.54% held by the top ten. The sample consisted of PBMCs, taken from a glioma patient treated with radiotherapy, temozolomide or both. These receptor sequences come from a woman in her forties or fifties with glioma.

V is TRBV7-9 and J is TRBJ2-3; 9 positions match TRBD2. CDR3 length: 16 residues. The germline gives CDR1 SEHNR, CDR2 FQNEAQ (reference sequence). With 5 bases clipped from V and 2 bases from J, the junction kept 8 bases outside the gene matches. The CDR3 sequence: CASSPAAGGYTDTQYF. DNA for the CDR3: TGTGCCAGCAGCCCGGCAGCGGGAGGCTACACAGATACGCAGTATTTT. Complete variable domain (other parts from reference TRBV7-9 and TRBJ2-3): DTGVSQNPRHKITKRGQNVTFRCDPISEHNRLYWYRQTLGQGPEFLTYFQNEAQLEKSRLLSDRFSAERPKGSFSTLEIQRTEQGDSAMYLCASSPAAGGYTDTQYFGPGTRLTVL.

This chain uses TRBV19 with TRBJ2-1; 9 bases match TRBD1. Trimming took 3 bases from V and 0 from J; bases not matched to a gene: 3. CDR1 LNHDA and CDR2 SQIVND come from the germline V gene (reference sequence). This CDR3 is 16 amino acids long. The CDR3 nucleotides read TGTGCCAGTAGTATGCGACAGGGGGGCTCCTACAATGAGCAGTTCTTC. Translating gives CASSMRQGGSYNEQFF.

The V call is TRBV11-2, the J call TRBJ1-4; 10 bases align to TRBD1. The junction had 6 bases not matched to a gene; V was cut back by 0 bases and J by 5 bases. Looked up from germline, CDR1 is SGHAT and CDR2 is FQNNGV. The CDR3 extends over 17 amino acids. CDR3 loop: CASSLDPRQGANEKLFF. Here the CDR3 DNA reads TGTGCCAGCAGCTTAGATCCCCGACAGGGGGCGAATGAAAAACTGTTTTTT.

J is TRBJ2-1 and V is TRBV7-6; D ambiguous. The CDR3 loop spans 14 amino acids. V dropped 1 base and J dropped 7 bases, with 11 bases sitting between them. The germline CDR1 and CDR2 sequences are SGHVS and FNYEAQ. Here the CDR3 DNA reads TGTGCCAGCAGCTTAGACTACCCCTCAAATGAGCAGTTCTTC. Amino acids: CASSLDYPSNEQFF.

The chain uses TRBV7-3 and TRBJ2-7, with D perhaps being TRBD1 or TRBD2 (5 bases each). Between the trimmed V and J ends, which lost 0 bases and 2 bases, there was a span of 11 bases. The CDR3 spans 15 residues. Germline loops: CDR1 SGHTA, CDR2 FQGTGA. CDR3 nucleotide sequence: TGTGCCAGCAGCTTAACCGGGGACGGACCCTACGAGCAGTACTTC. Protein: CASSLTGDGPYEQYF. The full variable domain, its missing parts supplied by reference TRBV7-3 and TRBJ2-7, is GAGVSQTPSNKVTEKGKYVELRCDPISGHTALYWYRQSLGQGPEFLIYFQGTGAADDSGLPNDRFFAVRPEGSVSTLKIQRTERGDSAVYLCASSLTGDGPYEQYFGPGTRLTVT.

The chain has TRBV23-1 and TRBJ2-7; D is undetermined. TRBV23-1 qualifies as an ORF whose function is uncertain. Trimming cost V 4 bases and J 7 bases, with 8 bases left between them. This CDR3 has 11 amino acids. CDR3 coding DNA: TGCGCCAGCAGTCCCGGACCAGAGCAGTACTTC. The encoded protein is CASSPGPEQYF.

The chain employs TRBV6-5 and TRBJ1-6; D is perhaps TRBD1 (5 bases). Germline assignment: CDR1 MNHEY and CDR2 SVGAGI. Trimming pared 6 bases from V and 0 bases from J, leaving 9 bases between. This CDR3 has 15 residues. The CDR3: CASRPGSSYNSPLHF. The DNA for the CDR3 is TGTGCCAGCAGACCAGGGAGCTCCTATAATTCACCCCTCCACTTT.

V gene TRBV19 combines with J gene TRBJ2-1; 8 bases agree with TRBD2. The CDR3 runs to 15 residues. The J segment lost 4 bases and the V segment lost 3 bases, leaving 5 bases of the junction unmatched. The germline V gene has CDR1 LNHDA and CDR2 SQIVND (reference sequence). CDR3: CASSIGGDPYNEQFF. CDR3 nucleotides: TGTGCCAGTAGTATCGGGGGGGACCCATACAATGAGCAGTTCTTC.

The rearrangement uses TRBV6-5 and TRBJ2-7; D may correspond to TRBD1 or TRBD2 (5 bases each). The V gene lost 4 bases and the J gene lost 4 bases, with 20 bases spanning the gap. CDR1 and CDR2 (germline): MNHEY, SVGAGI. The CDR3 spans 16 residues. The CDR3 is CASSSFFGAGLYEQYF. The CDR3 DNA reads TGTGCCAGCAGTTCGTTTTTCGGGGCGGGTTTGTACGAGCAGTACTTC.

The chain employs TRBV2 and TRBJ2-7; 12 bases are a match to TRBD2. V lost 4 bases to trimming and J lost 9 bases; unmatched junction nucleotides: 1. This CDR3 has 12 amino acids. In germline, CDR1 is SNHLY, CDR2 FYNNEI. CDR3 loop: CASSGLAGVQYF. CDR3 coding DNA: TGTGCCAGCAGTGGACTAGCGGGAGTGCAGTACTTC.

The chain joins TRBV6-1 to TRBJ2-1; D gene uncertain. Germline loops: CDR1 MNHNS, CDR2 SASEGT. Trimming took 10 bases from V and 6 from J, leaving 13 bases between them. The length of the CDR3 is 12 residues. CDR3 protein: CAINSDVNEQFF. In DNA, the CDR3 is TGTGCCATCAATTCGGACGTCAATGAGCAGTTCTTC.

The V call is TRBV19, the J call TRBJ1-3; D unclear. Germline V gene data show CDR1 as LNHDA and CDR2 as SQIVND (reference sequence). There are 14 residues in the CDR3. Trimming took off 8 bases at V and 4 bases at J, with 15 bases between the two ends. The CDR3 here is CASVPGNLGNTIYF. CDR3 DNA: TGTGCCAGTGTCCCCGGGAATCTCGGAAACACCATATATTTT.

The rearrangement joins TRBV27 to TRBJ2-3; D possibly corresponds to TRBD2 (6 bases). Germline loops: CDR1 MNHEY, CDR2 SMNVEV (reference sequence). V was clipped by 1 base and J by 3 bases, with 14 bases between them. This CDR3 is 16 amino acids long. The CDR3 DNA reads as TGTGCCAGCAGTTTATACCTAGCGCGAGGAACAGATACGCAGTATTTT. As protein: CASSLYLARGTDTQYF.

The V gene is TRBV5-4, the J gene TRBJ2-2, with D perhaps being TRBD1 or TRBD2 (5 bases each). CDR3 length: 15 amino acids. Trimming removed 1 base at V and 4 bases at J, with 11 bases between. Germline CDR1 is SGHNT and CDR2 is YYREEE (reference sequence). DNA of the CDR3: TGTGCCAGCAGCTTGTGGGGGAGAACCACCGGGGAGCTGTTTTTT. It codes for CASSLWGRTTGELFF.

This chain's CDR3 is CAWSVGTGGIYEQYF. The CDR3, as DNA: TGTGCCTGGAGTGTAGGGACAGGGGGCATCTACGAGCAGTACTTC. The V call is TRBV30, the J call TRBJ2-7, with 12 bases fitting TRBD1. V shed 0 bases and J 3 bases; nucleotides not matched to a gene: 3. CDR1 GTSNPN and CDR2 SVGIG come from the germline V gene (reference sequence). The CDR3 length is 15 residues.